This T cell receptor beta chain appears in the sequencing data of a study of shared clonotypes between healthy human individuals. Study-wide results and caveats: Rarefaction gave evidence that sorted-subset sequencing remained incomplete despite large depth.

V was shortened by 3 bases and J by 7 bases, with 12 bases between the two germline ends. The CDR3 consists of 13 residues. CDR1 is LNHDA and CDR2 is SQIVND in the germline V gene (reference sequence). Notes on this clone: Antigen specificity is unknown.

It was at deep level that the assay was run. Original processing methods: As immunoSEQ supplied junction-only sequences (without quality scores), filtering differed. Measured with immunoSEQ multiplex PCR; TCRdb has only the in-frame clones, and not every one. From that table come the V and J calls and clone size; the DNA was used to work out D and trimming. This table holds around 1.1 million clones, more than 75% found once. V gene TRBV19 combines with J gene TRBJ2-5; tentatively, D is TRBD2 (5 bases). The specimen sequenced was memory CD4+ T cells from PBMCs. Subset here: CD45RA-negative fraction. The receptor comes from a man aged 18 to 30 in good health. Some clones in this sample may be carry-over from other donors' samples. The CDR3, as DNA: TGTGCCAGTAGTATCGACCGAGGAGGGACCCAGTACTTC. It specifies CASSIDRGGTQYF. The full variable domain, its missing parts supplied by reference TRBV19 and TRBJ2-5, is DGGITQSPKYLFRKEGQNVTLSCEQNLNHDAMYWYRQDPGQGLRLIYYSQIVNDFQKGDIAEGYSVSREKKESFPLTVTSAQKNPTAFYLCASSIDRGGTQYFGPGTRLLVL.